The 24 T cell receptor beta chains below were found in one sample sequenced in a study of shared clonotypes between healthy human individuals. Sequencing used immunoSEQ multiplex PCR; TCRdb keeps in-frame clones, though not all of them. The data show millions of clones, with about 95% seen just once and about 0.13% held by the top ten. The sample comprised naive CD4+ T cells sorted from blood. Subset described: CD45RA+ positively selected. These receptors came from a man younger than 30 in good health.

This rearrangement joins TRBV5-1 to TRBJ1-3; D not certain. This CDR3 is 15 amino acids long. Germline CDR1 reads SGHRS; CDR2 reads YFSETQ. Trimming stripped 0 bases from V and 6 bases from J, with 13 bases between. This CDR3 is CASSLVPLGLNTIYF. In DNA, the CDR3 is TGCGCCAGCAGCTTGGTTCCCCTTGGCTTAAACACCATATATTTT.

The rearrangement links TRBV5-1 to TRBJ1-4; tentatively, D is TRBD1 (6 bases). This CDR3 comprises 16 residues. V dropped 0 bases and J dropped 0 bases, with 9 bases sitting between them. Germline V gives CDR1 SGHRS, CDR2 YFSETQ. CDR3 bases: TGCGCCAGCAGCTTGGCCAGGGGAGCAACTAATGAAAAACTGTTTTTT. Its translation: CASSLARGATNEKLFF.

Of note for this clone: The same CDR3 can be traced to other DNA sequences in this sample. The chain couples TRBV11-2 to TRBJ2-5; no clear D gene. V was shortened by 0 bases and J by 2 bases, with 7 bases between the two germline ends. The CDR3 sequence is 14 residues long. Germline V CDR1 and CDR2: SGHAT, FQNNGV. This CDR3 reads CASSLERIQETQYF. The CDR3 DNA reads TGTGCCAGCAGCTTAGAGCGAATACAAGAGACCCAGTACTTC. The variable domain in full, with the rest retrieved from reference TRBV11-2 and TRBJ2-5, is EAGVAQSPRYKIIEKRQSVAFWCNPISGHATLYWYQQILGQGPKLLIQFQNNGVVDDSQLPKDRFSAERLKGVDSTLKIQPAKLEDSAVYLCASSLERIQETQYFGPGTRLLVL.

This clone has only one observation. The junction departs from germline at one end; a sequencing error may be responsible. The genes are TRBV7-7 and TRBJ2-5, with 13 bases lining up with TRBD2. Germline CDR1 is SSHAT and CDR2 is FNYEAQ (reference sequence). The CDR3 runs to 16 residues. DNA for the CDR3: TGTGCTAGCAGCTTGGGACTAGCGGGAATGGGAGAGACCCAGTACTTC. Translated: CASSLGLAGMGETQYF.

The rearrangement joins TRBV7-2 to TRBJ2-1, with 10 bases lining up with TRBD2. The trim removed 5 bases at V and 1 base at J, leaving 8 bases unmatched. The germline V gene has CDR1 SGHTA and CDR2 FQGNSA. The CDR3 runs 17 residues. Written as DNA, the CDR3 is TGTGCCAGCAGCCTGGAAAGCGGGAGGGCTTCCTACAATGAGCAGTTCTTC. The encoded protein is CASSLESGRASYNEQFF.

The chain has TRBV10-1 and TRBJ2-1; D is possibly TRBD1 or TRBD2 (6 bases each). Germline CDR1 reads WNHNN; CDR2 reads SYGVQD (reference sequence). V was shortened by 9 bases and J by 0 bases, with 18 bases between the two germline ends. This CDR3 comprises 16 residues. This CDR3 reads CASADLEGGSYNEQFF. CDR3 sequence (DNA): TGCGCCAGTGCCGACTTGGAGGGGGGCTCCTACAATGAGCAGTTCTTC.

The chain links TRBV7-2 to TRBJ2-7; perhaps TRBD1 as D (6 bases). There are 16 residues in the CDR3. Germline lookup yields CDR1 SGHTA and CDR2 FQGNSA. The V and J ends lost 5 bases and 1 base respectively, with 18 bases between them. CDR3: CASSPRTVIRSYEQYF. The CDR3 bases are TGTGCCAGCAGCCCGAGGACAGTTATCAGGTCCTACGAGCAGTACTTC.

Details on this clone: The sample contains more than one DNA sequence encoding this CDR3. This sequence joins TRBV28 and TRBJ1-1; D is perhaps TRBD1 (5 bases). CDR1 is MDHEN, CDR2 SYDVKM, per germline. This CDR3 has 14 amino acids. The germline V and J ends were trimmed by 5 bases and 1 base, with 11 bases remaining between them. The CDR3 region is CASSPGTANTEAFF. The CDR3, as DNA: TGTGCCAGCAGTCCCGGGACGGCGAACACTGAAGCTTTCTTT.

The chain recombines TRBV4-3 with TRBJ2-7, with 13 bases fitting TRBD2. CDR3 size: 15 residues. The J segment lost 4 bases and the V segment lost 2 bases, leaving 2 bases of the junction unmatched. The germline V gene has CDR1 LGHNA and CDR2 YSLEER. In DNA form, the CDR3 reads TGCGCCAGCAGCCAAAAGGGACTAGCGGGATACGAGCAGTACTTC. Protein sequence: CASSQKGLAGYEQYF.

The rearrangement uses TRBV28 and TRBJ1-2; D gene uncertain. This CDR3 comprises 14 residues. The ends were cut back, 2 bases at V and 2 bases at J, with 9 bases in the middle. Germline V gene data show CDR1 as MDHEN and CDR2 as SYDVKM. The CDR3 nucleotides read TGTGCCAGCAGTTTAGCACTCCTCAACTATGGCTACACCTTC. It is translated as CASSLALLNYGYTF.

This clone has only a few counts. The genes are TRBV4-1 and TRBJ1-6; 11 bases align to TRBD1. This CDR3 has 15 residues. Germline lookup yields CDR1 MGHRA and CDR2 YSYEKL. The V gene end was trimmed by 3 bases and the J gene end by 8 bases; junction bases not matched to a gene: 3. CDR3 amino acids: CASSQGQGDYSPLHF. The CDR3 bases are TGCGCCAGCAGCCAGGGACAGGGGGATTATTCACCCCTCCACTTT.

The genes are TRBV10-3 and TRBJ1-6; D possibly corresponds to TRBD1 (5 bases). Germline CDR1 and CDR2: ENHRY and SYGVKD. The CDR3 has 14 residues. The germline V and J ends were trimmed by 4 bases and 9 bases, with 13 bases remaining between them. The CDR3 loop is CAISVDSIFSPLHF. CDR3 sequence (DNA): TGTGCCATCAGTGTCGACAGTATTTTTTCACCCCTCCACTTT.

This clone was seen only once. Other nucleotide sequences from this sample produce the same CDR3. This chain's CDR3 is CASSEARGYGYTF. The CDR3 region has the DNA TGTGCCAGCAGTGAAGCTCGAGGTTATGGCTACACCTTC. This chain connects TRBV6-1 to TRBJ1-2; D remains ambiguous. There are 13 residues in the CDR3. Trimming removed 0 bases at V and 5 bases at J, with 7 bases between. Germline V gene lookup returns CDR1 MNHNS and CDR2 SASEGT.

The chain carries TRBV7-9 and TRBJ1-1, with 9 positions matching TRBD1. The CDR3 is 18 amino acids. Per germline, CDR1 SEHNR and CDR2 FQNEAQ (reference sequence). V was pared by 5 bases and J by 3 bases, with 16 bases of the junction left unmatched. DNA of the CDR3: TGTGCCAGCAGCGACAAGCACAGGGGGCGAAGTCCGGACACTGAAGCTTTCTTT. Residues: CASSDKHRGRSPDTEAFF. The full variable domain, in which reference TRBV7-9 and TRBJ1-1 provide the parts outside the CDR3, is DTGVSQNPRHKITKRGQNVTFRCDPISEHNRLYWYRQTLGQGPEFLTYFQNEAQLEKSRLLSDRFSAERPKGSFSTLEIQRTEQGDSAMYLCASSDKHRGRSPDTEAFFGQGTRLTVV.

This clone was observed a single time. The chain uses TRBV2 and TRBJ1-2; D gene uncertain. V lost 2 bases to trimming and J lost 8 bases, with 6 bases between them. Germline V gene data show CDR1 as SNHLY and CDR2 as FYNNEI. This CDR3 is built from 11 residues. This CDR3 reads CASSEKQGYTF. The CDR3 bases are TGTGCCAGCAGTGAAAAGCAGGGCTACACCTTC. The full variable domain, its missing parts supplied by reference TRBV2 and TRBJ1-2, is EPEVTQTPSHQVTQMGQEVILRCVPISNHLYFYWYRQILGQKVEFLVSFYNNEISEKSEIFDDQFSVERPDGSNFTLKIRSTKLEDSAMYFCASSEKQGYTFGSGTRLTVV.

In this sample, this clone turned up once. The rearrangement uses TRBV30 and TRBJ1-4, with no clear D. The germline CDR1 and CDR2 sequences are GTSNPN and SVGIG (reference sequence). V was clipped by 1 base and J by 0 bases, with 12 bases between them. The CDR3 totals 16 residues. The CDR3 loop is CAWSALGGATNEKLFF. The CDR3 DNA reads as TGTGCCTGGAGTGCCCTAGGTGGCGCAACTAATGAAAAACTGTTTTTT.

J is TRBJ1-1 and V is TRBV7-9; TRBD1 aligns across 10 bases. In germline, CDR1 is SEHNR, CDR2 FQNEAQ (reference sequence). The ends lost 11 bases at V and 0 bases at J; junction bases unmatched: 12. The length of the CDR3 is 16 residues. The CDR3 loop reads CAGSGTGARMNTEAFF. CDR3 bases: TGTGCCGGTTCCGGGACAGGGGCCCGAATGAACACTGAAGCTTTCTTT. Based on the CDR3 plus reference TRBV7-9 and TRBJ1-1, the full variable domain is DTGVSQNPRHKITKRGQNVTFRCDPISEHNRLYWYRQTLGQGPEFLTYFQNEAQLEKSRLLSDRFSAERPKGSFSTLEIQRTEQGDSAMYLCAGSGTGARMNTEAFFGQGTRLTVV.

This chain links TRBV6-6 with TRBJ2-2; 8 nucleotides agree with TRBD2. This CDR3 region has 15 residues. The junction had 4 bases not matched to a gene; V was cut back by 6 bases and J by 1 base. Per the germline V gene, CDR1 is MNHNY and CDR2 is SVGAGI (reference sequence). CDR3 DNA sequence: TGTGCCAGCAGCTTAGCGGGGCTGAACACCGGGGAGCTGTTTTTT. Translation gives CASSLAGLNTGELFF.

This chain joins TRBV5-4 and TRBJ2-3, with 8 bases that match TRBD2. Germline trimming cut 3 bases from V and 6 bases from J; bases unmatched to any gene: 12. The CDR3 has 16 residues. CDR1 is SGHNT, CDR2 YYREEE, per germline (reference sequence). CDR3 residues: CASSSPRGGASDTQYF. CDR3 DNA: TGTGCCAGCAGCTCTCCTCGGGGGGGGGCCTCGGATACGCAGTATTTT.

The chain links TRBV7-2 to TRBJ2-1; the match to TRBD2 covers 11 bases. The J segment lost 4 bases and the V segment lost 5 bases, leaving 4 bases of the junction unmatched. CDR1 is SGHTA and CDR2 is FQGNSA in the germline V gene. This CDR3 contains 15 residues. In DNA form, the CDR3 reads TGTGCCAGCAGCGGTGGGACTAGCGGATACAATGAGCAGTTCTTC. Protein sequence: CASSGGTSGYNEQFF.

The chain couples TRBV4-1 to TRBJ2-1; TRBD2 matches at 10 bases. The V gene end was trimmed by 0 bases and the J gene end by 0 bases; junction bases not matched to a gene: 8. The CDR3 sequence is 19 residues long. CDR1 and CDR2 (germline): MGHRA, YSYEKL. CDR3 sequence reads: CASSQERSLAGSSYNEQFF. CDR3 coding DNA: TGCGCCAGCAGCCAAGAAAGGTCACTAGCGGGGTCCTCCTACAATGAGCAGTTCTTC.

About this clone itself: A read error is possible here, since a much larger clone lies one base away. This sample includes further DNA sequences coding for the same CDR3. V is TRBV11-3 and J is TRBJ2-3; D not resolved. This CDR3 spans 11 amino acids. The V end was cut by 1 base, the J end by 5 bases, with 1 base between. CDR1 and CDR2 (germline): SGHNT, YENEEA. CDR3 sequence (DNA): TGTGCCAGCAGCTTAGGAGATACGCAGTATTTT. This encodes CASSLGDTQYF.

The chain has TRBV30 and TRBJ1-6; weak D call: TRBD1 (5 bases). The CDR3 runs to 12 residues. The V and J ends lost 3 bases and 11 bases respectively, with 11 bases between them. The germline V gene has CDR1 GTSNPN and CDR2 SVGIG (reference sequence). The CDR3 DNA reads as TGTGCCTGGAGCAGGGCGTCTACACCCCTCCACTTT. Translated, it gives CAWSRASTPLHF.

This chain joins TRBV27 and TRBJ1-6, with no clear D. The CDR3 has 16 amino acids. Trimming left V 5 bases short and J 0 bases short, with 11 bases between. Germline V gene data show CDR1 as MNHEY and CDR2 as SMNVEV (reference sequence). CDR3 residues: CASSIDSSSYNSPLHF. CDR3 DNA sequence: TGTGCCAGCAGTATAGACTCGAGCTCCTATAATTCACCCCTCCACTTT.